This paragraph reports one T cell receptor beta chain. The sample comes from a study of cytomegalovirus exposure and HLA in healthy donors. Both 60 Vbeta primers and 13 Jbeta primers went into the PCR. Profiling relied on immunoSEQ multiplex PCR, and the TCRdb table lists in-frame clones only, not all of them. This sample yields about 110,000 clones, of which roughly four fifths are seen a single time; around 2.1% belongs to the top ten. Trimming stripped 3 bases from V and 0 bases from J, with 4 bases between. The CDR3 has 13 residues. Germline V gene lookup returns CDR1 MNHEY and CDR2 SMNVEV (reference sequence).

Sequenced material: PBMCs. The TCR was taken from a young man in good health and CMV-seronegative. The V and J genes are TRBV27 and TRBJ2-3; no clear D gene. This chain's CDR3 is CASSLSSTDTQYF. As DNA, the CDR3 is TGTGCCAGCAGTTTGAGCAGCACAGATACGCAGTATTTT.